This T cell receptor (beta chain) was documented in a study of blood T cells in healthy people across ages. Whole-study findings and limits: Naive CD4+ cell counts and diversity both ran higher in long-lived than in aged donors.

With a J-beta primer mix and a sample-barcoded 5' primer, a second PCR ran roughly 6 to 12 cycles. TCRdb called the 5' RACE reads again in MiXCR, with one record for every CDR3 protein. Among under 1,100,000 distinct CDR3 sequences, approximately 25% were seen once, and the ten largest hold approximately 0.79%. Worth noting for this clonotype: Its antigen is undetermined.

Trimming stripped 0 bases from V and 1 base from J, with 13 bases between. Germline V gene data show CDR1 as KGHSY and CDR2 as FQNENV. The CDR3 has 17 amino acids. This sample was also put to use in a study of T cells of mothers and their children. That study reports: Using the M1S primer, the second PCR added sample barcodes along with 2-4 random nucleotides. Every mother supplied over 9 million TCR beta CDR3 reads and every child 2.5 million to 3.5 million. Versus unrelated pairs, overlap was slightly higher in related mother-child pairs, without reaching significance.

Sample: blood. The chain links TRBV16 to TRBJ2-1; D gene unclear. The sequence was obtained from a girl aged 2 to 10 in good health. CDR3 loop: CASSQSPLRPSYNEQFF. For the CDR3, the DNA is TGTGCCAGCAGCCAATCTCCCTTACGCCCTTCCTACAATGAGCAGTTCTTC.